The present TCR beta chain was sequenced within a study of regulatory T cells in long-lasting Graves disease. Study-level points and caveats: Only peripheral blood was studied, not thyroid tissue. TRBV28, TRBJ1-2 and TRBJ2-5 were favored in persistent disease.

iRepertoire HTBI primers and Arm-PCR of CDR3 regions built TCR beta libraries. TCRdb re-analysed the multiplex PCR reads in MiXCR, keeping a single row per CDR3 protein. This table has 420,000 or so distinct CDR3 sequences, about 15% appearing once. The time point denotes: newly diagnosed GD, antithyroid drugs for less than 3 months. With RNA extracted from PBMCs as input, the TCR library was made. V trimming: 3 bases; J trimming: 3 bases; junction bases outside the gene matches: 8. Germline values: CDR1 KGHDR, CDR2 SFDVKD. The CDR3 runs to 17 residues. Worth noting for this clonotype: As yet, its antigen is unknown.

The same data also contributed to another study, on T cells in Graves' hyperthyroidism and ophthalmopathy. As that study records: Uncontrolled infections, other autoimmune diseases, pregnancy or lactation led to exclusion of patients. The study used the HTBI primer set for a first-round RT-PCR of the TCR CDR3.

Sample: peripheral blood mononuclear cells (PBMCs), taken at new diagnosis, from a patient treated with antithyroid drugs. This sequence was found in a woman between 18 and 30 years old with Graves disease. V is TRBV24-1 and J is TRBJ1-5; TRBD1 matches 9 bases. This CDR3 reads CATSDNPGTGINQPQHF. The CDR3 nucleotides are TGTGCCACCAGTGATAACCCCGGGACAGGGATCAATCAGCCCCAGCATTTT.